Listed below are T cell receptor beta chains from one sample, sequenced in a study of blood T cell repertoires in COVID-19. Profiled with immunoSEQ multiplex PCR; TCRdb holds only in-frame clones, not every one. The sample consists of more than 65,000 clones, roughly 89% of them appearing once. Sequencing input: peripheral blood. These receptor sequences come from a human donor in a cohort sampled during active COVID-19. CDR3s include the opening cysteine and the closing phenylalanine or tryptophan. The D gene is left open where the match is weak. Expanded clones are given a class, and other clones once, few, many or no size at all.

v_call,d_call,j_call,clone_size,cdr3_aa,cdr3_nt
TRBV19,TRBD1,TRBJ2-5,NA,CASSRDRQETQYF,TGTGCCAGTAGTCGGGACAGGCAAGAGACCCAGTACTTC
TRBV4-1,TRBD1,TRBJ1-2,NA,CASSQGQGEGVGYGYTF,TGCGCCAGCAGCCAAGGACAGGGGGAAGGAGTAGGCTATGGCTACACCTTC
TRBV18,TRBD2,TRBJ2-5,NA,CASSPPPHSGAHQETQYF,TGTGCCAGCTCACCACCGCCCCATAGCGGGGCACACCAAGAGACCCAGTACTTC
TRBV6-1,TRBD1,TRBJ2-6,NA,CASSESRGLGANVLTF,TGTGCCAGCAGTGAAAGCAGGGGGCTGGGGGCCAACGTCCTGACTTTC
TRBV5-6,TRBD1,TRBJ1-2,NA,CASSFGQGVYGYTF,TGTGCCAGCAGCTTCGGACAGGGCGTCTATGGCTACACCTTC
TRBV9,TRBD1,TRBJ2-7,once,CASSPQGGYEQYF,TGTGCCAGCAGTCCACAGGGGGGATACGAGCAGTACTTC
TRBV5-5,NA,TRBJ1-3,NA,CASSPDEEGNTIYF,TGTGCCAGCAGCCCGGATGAGGAAGGAAACACCATATATTTT
TRBV7-2,TRBD2,TRBJ2-7,NA,CASTPAGGPYEQYF,TGTGCCAGCACCCCAGCGGGGGGGCCCTACGAGCAGTACTTC
TRBV28,NA,TRBJ2-7,NA,CASSLDFARGFSYEQYF,TGTGCCAGCAGTTTAGATTTCGCCCGAGGTTTTTCCTACGAGCAGTACTTC
TRBV7-6,TRBD1,TRBJ1-5,NA,CASSPLPDRGLSNQPQHF,TGTGCCAGCAGCCCGCTTCCGGACAGGGGGTTAAGCAATCAGCCCCAGCATTTT
TRBV9,TRBD2,TRBJ2-7,NA,CASSPSPGLAGEEQYF,TGTGCCAGCAGCCCTTCTCCGGGACTAGCGGGGGAAGAGCAGTACTTC